The T cell receptor beta chain under discussion was sequenced for a study of cytomegalovirus exposure and HLA in healthy donors. Notes on the study in general: Within the data, a cluster of highly shared sequence variants was likely a sequencing artifact. In an earlier analysis, most TCR beta V segments were productive about 90% or about 30% of the time.

The CDR3 runs to 15 residues. Germline V CDR1 and CDR2: SGHRS, YFSETQ. V was shortened by 2 bases and J by 4 bases, with 12 bases between the two germline ends. This clone was observed a handful of times. Its antigen is not identified. A multiplex PCR was run with 60 Vbeta primers and 13 Jbeta primers. TCRdb keeps only in-frame clones here, not all; method: immunoSEQ multiplex PCR. The table records about 100,000 clones, 60% to 85% of them present only once. The receptor was isolated from a man between 50 and 59 years old in good health and CMV-seronegative. Sequencing was done on a sample of PBMCs. The chain couples TRBV5-1 to TRBJ2-2, with TRBD1 as a possible D gene (5 bases). The CDR3 nucleotides read TGCGCCAGCAGCTTAGGGGCCGCGAGCACCGGGGAGCTGTTTTTT. Amino acid sequence: CASSLGAASTGELFF.